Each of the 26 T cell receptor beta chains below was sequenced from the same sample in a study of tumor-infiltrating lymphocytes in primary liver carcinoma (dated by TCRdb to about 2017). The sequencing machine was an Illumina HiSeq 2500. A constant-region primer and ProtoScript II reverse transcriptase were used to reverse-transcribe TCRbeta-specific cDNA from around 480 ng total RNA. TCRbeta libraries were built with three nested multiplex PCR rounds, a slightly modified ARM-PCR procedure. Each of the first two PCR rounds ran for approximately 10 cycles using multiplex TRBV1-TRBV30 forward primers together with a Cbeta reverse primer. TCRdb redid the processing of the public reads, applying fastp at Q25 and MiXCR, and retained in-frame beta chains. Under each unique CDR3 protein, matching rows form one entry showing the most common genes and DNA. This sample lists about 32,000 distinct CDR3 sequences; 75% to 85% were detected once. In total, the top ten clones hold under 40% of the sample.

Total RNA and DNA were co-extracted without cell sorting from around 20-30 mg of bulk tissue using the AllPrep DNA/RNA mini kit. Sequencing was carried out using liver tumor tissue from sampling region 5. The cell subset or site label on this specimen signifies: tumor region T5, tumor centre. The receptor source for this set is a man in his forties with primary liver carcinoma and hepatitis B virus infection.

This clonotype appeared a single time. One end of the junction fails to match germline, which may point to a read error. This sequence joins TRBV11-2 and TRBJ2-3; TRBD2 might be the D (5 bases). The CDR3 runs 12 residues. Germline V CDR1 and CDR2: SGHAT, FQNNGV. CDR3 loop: CASSVSTDTQYF. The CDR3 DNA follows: TGTGCCAGTAGCGTCAGCACAGATACTCAGTATTTT.

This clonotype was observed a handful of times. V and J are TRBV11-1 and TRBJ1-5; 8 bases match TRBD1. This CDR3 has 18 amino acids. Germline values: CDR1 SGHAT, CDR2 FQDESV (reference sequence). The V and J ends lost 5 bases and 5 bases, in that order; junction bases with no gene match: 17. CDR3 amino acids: CASSHDHEQGDKDQPQHF. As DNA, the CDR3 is TGTGCCAGCAGCCACGATCATGAACAGGGGGATAAGGATCAGCCCCAGCATTTT.

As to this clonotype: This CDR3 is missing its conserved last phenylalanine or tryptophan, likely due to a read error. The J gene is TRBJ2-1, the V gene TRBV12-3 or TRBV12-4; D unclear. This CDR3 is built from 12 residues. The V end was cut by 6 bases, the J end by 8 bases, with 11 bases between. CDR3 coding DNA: TGTGCCAGCAGATTTCGTGGACATGAGCAGTTCCTC. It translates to CASRFRGHEQFL.

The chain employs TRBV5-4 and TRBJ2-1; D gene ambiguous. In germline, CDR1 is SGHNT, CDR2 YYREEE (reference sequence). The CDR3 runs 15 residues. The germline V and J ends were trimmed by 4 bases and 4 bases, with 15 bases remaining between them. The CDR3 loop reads CASSPPALSYNEQFF. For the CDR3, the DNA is TGTGCCAGCAGCCCCCCCGCCTTATCATACAATGAGCAGTTCTTC. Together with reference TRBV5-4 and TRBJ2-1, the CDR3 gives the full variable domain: ETGVTQSPTHLIKTRGQQVTLRCSSQSGHNTVSWYQQALGQGPQFIFQYYREEENGRGNFPPRFSGLQFPNYSSELNVNALELDDSALYLCASSPPALSYNEQFFGPGTRLTVL.

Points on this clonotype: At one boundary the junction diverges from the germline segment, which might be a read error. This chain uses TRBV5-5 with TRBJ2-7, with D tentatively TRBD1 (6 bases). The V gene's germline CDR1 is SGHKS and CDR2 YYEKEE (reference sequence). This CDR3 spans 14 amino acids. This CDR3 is CANSWQPGAYEQYF. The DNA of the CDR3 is TGTGCCAACAGCTGGCAGCCAGGGGCCTACGAGCAGTACTTC.

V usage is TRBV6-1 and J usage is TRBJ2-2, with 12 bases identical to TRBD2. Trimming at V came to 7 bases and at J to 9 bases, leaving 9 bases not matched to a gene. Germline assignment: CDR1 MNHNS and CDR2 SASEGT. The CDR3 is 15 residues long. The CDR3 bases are TGTGCCAGCAACGGACTAGCGGGAACGGCCAGGGAGCTGTTTTTT. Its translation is CASNGLAGTARELFF.

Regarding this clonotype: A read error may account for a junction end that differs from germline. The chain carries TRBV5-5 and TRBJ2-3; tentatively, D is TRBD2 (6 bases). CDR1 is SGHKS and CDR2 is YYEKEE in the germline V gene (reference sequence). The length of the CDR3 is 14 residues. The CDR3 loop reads CASSLGTYTVTQYF. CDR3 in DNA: TGTGCCAGCAGCTTAGGGACTTACACAGTTACGCAGTATTTT.

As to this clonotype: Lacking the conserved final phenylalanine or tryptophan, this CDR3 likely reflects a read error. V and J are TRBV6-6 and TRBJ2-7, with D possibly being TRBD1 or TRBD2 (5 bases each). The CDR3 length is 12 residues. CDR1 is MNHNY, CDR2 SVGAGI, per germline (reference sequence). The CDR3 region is CASSYLGDEQYL. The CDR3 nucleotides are TGTGCCAGTAGTTATTTGGGGGACGAGCAGTACCTC.

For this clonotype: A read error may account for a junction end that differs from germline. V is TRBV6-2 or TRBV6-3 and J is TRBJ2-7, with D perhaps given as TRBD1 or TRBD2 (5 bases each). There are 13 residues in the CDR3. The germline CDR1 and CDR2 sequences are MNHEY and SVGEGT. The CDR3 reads CASTWDRSYEQYF. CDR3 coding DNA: TGTGCCAGCACCTGGGACCGCTCCTACGAGCAATACTTC.

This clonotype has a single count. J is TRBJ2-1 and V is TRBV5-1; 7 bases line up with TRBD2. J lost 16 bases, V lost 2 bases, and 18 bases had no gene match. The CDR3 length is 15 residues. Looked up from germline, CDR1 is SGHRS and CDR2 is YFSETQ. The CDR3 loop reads CASSFGNSGYNERFF. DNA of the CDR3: TGCGCCAGCAGCTTTGGCAATAGCGGGTACAATGAGCGATTCTTC. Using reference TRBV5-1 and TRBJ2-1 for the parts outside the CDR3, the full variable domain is KAGVTQTPRYLIKTRGQQVTLSCSPISGHRSVSWYQQTPGQGLQFLFEYFSETQRNKGNFPGRFSGRQFSNSRSEMNVSTLELGDSALYLCASSFGNSGYNERFFGPGTRLTVL.

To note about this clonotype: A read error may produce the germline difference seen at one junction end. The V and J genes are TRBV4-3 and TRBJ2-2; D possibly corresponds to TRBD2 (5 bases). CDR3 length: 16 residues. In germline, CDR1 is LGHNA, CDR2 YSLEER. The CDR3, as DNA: TGCGCCAGCAGCCGTAACCCAGAAGGAAACCCCGGGAAGCTGTTTTTT. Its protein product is CASSRNPEGNPGKLFF.

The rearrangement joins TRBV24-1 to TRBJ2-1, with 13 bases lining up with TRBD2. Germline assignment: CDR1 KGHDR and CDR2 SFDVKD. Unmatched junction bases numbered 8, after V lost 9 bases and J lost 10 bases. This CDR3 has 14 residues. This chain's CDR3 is CATGAGTSGVEQFF. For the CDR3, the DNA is TGTGCCACCGGGGCCGGGACTAGCGGGGTCGAGCAGTTCTTC.

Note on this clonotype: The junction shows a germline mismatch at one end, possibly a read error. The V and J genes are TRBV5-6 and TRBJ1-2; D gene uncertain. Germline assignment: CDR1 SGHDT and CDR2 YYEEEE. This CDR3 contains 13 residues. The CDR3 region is CASGFRQPYGYTF. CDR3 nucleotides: TGTGCCAGCGGCTTCCGGCAGCCCTATGGCTACACCTTC. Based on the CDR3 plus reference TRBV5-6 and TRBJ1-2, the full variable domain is DAGVTQSPTHLIKTRGQQVTLRCSPKSGHDTVSWYQQALGQGPQFIFQYYEEEERQRGNFPDRFSGHQFPNYSSELNVNALLLGDSALYLCASGFRQPYGYTFGSGTRLTVV.

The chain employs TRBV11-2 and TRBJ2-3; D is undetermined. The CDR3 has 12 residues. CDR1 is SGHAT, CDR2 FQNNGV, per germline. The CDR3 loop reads CSSSTSTDTQYF. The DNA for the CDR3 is TGTAGCAGCAGCACCAGCACAGATACGCAGTATTTT.

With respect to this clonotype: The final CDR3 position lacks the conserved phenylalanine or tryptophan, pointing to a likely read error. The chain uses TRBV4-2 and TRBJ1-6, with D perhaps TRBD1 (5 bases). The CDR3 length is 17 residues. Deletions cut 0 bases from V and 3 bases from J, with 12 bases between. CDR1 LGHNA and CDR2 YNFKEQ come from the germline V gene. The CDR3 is CASSQDPGGIYNSPLHL. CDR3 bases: TGTGCCAGCAGCCAAGATCCGGGGGGGATCTATAATTCACCCCTCCACTTA.

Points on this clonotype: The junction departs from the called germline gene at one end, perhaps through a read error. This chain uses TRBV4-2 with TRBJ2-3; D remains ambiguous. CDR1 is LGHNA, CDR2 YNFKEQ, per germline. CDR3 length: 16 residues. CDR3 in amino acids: CAGSQTPGVWGDTQYF. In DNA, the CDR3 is TGTGCCGGCAGCCAGACCCCTGGGGTGTGGGGAGATACGCAGTATTTT.

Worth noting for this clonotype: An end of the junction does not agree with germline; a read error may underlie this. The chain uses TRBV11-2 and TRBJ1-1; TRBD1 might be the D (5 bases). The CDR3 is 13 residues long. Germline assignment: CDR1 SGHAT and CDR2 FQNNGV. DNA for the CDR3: TGTGCGAGCACCCTGACAGCGAAGACTGAGGCCTTCTTT. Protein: CASTLTAKTEAFF.

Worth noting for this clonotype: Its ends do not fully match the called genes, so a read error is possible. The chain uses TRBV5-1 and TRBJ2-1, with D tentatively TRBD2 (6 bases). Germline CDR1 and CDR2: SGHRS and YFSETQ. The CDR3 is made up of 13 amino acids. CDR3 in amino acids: CVSSYGGRNEQFF. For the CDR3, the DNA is TGCGTCAGCAGCTACGGAGGGCGAAATGAGCAGTTCTTC.

CDR3 in DNA: TGTGCCAGCAGTGAAGGCTGTACGGATGAGCAGTTCTTC. It encodes CASSEGCTDEQFF. This chain connects TRBV2 to TRBJ2-1, with D hard to call. The length of the CDR3 is 13 residues. Germline CDR1 and CDR2: SNHLY and FYNNEI. The ends were cut back, 1 base at V and 8 bases at J, with 9 bases in the middle.

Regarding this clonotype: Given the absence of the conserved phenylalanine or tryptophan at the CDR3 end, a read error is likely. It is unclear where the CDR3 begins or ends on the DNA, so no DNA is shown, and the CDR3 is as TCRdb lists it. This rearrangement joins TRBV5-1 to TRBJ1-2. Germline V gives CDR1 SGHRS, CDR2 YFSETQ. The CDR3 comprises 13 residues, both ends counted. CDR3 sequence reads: CASSSTNAIGCTS.

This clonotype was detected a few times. CDR3 residues: CASSATGTGFNEQYF. CDR3 nucleotides: TGTGCCAGCAGCGCGACCGGGACTGGGTTCAACGAGCAGTACTTC. The chain joins TRBV9 to TRBJ2-7; TRBD2 is a possible D gene (6 bases). CDR3 length: 15 residues. Per the germline V gene, CDR1 is SGDLS and CDR2 is YYNGEE. Trimming took 3 bases from V and 5 from J, leaving 18 bases between them.

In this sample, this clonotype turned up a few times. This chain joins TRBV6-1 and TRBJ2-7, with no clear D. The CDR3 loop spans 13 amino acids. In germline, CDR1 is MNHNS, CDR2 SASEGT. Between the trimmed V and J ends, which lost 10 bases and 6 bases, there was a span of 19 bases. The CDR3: CANSPQQYGEQYF. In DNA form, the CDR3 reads TGTGCCAACAGCCCCCAGCAGTATGGCGAGCAGTACTTC.

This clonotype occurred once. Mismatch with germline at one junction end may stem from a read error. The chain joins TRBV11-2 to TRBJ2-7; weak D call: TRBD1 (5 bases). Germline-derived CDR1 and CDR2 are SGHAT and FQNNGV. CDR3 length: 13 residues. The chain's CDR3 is CASSLARVVEQYF. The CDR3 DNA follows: TGCGCCAGCAGCTTAGCCAGGGTGGTCGAGCAGTACTTC.

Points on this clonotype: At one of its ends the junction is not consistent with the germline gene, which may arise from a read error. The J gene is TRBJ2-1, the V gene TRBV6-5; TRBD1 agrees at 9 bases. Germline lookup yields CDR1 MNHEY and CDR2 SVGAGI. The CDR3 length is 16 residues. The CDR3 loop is CASSYSTGGLMNEKFF. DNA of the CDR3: TGTGCCAGCAGTTACTCGACAGGGGGTCTGATGAATGAGAAGTTCTTC.

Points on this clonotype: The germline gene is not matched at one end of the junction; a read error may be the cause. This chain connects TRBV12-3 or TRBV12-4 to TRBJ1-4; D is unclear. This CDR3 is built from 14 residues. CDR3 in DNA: TGTGCCATCAGTCCCCGGGTGGGTGATGAAAAACTGTTTTTT. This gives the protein CAISPRVGDEKLFF.

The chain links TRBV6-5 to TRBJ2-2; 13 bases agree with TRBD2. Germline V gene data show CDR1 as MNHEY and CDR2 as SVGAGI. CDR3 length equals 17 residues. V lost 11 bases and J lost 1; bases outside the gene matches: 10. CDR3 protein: CAGCVRTSGGNTGELFF. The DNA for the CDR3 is TGTGCCGGCTGTGTAAGGACTAGCGGGGGGAACACCGGGGAGCTGTTTTTT.